This T cell receptor beta chain was profiled in a study of blood T cell repertoires in COVID-19. Sequenced by immunoSEQ multiplex PCR; TCRdb stores in-frame clones only, minus some. The sample yields approximately 300,000 clones, 90% seen once. Trimming took 0 bases from V and 3 from J, leaving 9 bases between them. Germline CDR1 is MGHRA and CDR2 is YSYEKL. This CDR3 is 15 amino acids long. The chain carries TRBV4-1 and TRBJ1-3; the D is unclear. Sequenced input: peripheral blood. The sequence derives from a woman aged 25 to 39 with COVID-19, enrolled during active disease. CDR3 residues: CASSQDPLVGNTIYF. In DNA form, the CDR3 reads TGCGCCAGCAGCCAAGATCCACTCGTTGGAAACACCATATATTTT.